Below are 10 T cell receptor beta chains sequenced from a single sample in a study of T-cell memory formation after mild COVID-19. Via MiXCR, TCRdb re-called the 5' RACE reads, giving one row per CDR3 protein. The sample comprises about 340,000 distinct CDR3 sequences, 10% to 15% of which are singletons, and about a fifth rests with the top ten. Sequencing used PBMCs or a T cell subset sorted from them (not recorded which). The receptors here all came from a man between 18 and 35 years old who had mild COVID-19 (a few samples of this study predate the infection). Cell type and time point are not known.

This sequence joins TRBV2 and TRBJ2-3; the match to TRBD1 covers 7 bases. The CDR3 has 13 residues. Trimming took 8 bases from V and 3 from J; bases not matched to a gene: 5. Germline V CDR1 and CDR2: SNHLY, FYNNEI. CDR3 sequence reads: CASGTESTDTQYF. CDR3 DNA: TGTGCCAGCGGGACAGAGAGTACAGATACGCAGTATTTT.

The gene calls are TRBV4-3 and TRBJ1-1, with a tentative D call TRBD1 (6 bases). Germline CDR1 LGHNA, CDR2 YSLEER. This CDR3 has 16 amino acids. V gave up 1 base and J gave up 4 bases, with 16 bases separating them. Written as DNA, the CDR3 is TGCGCCAGCAGCCAAGGGGGCGGGGGCCGGGCCACTGAAGCTTTCTTT. Its translation is CASSQGGGGRATEAFF.

Here the CDR3 reads CASSQAILQVYTGELFF. The CDR3 bases are TGCGCCAGCAGCCAAGCTATTCTTCAGGTTTACACCGGGGAGCTGTTTTTT. This sequence joins TRBV4-1 and TRBJ2-2, with D uncertain. Looked up from germline, CDR1 is MGHRA and CDR2 is YSYEKL. The V and J ends lost 1 base and 3 bases respectively, with 15 bases between them. This CDR3 is built from 17 residues.

This clonotype was seen a few times. The chain's CDR3 is CASSSSDRTGNTGELFF. The CDR3 DNA follows: TGTGCCAGCAGCTCTAGTGACCGGACTGGGAACACCGGGGAGCTGTTTTTT. This chain uses TRBV7-8 with TRBJ2-2; D may be TRBD2 (5 bases). CDR1 is SGHVS, CDR2 FQNEAQ, per germline. The CDR3 extends over 17 amino acids. V was trimmed by 4 bases and J by 1 base, leaving 16 bases between them.

There are many counts of this clonotype. The chain is built from TRBV12-3 or TRBV12-4 and TRBJ1-5; D might be TRBD1 (5 bases). V lost 5 bases and J lost 1, with 12 bases in between. CDR3 length: 15 amino acids. The CDR3 sequence: CASSPPGTSNQPQHF. CDR3 nucleotide sequence: TGTGCCAGCAGTCCTCCCGGGACCAGCAATCAGCCCCAGCATTTT.

A few counts support this clonotype. V and J are TRBV4-1 and TRBJ2-1; 8 bases are shared with TRBD2. V lost 1 base and J lost 2; bases outside the gene matches: 19. From germline, CDR1 is MGHRA and CDR2 YSYEKL. CDR3 size: 21 residues. CDR3 sequence (DNA): TGCGCCAGCAGCCAAGTACCGCAACTTACCAGCGGGGGCCTCACCTACAATGAGCAGTTCTTC. It encodes CASSQVPQLTSGGLTYNEQFF.

This clonotype was detected only a few times. The chain carries TRBV12-3 or TRBV12-4 and TRBJ2-7, with 7 bases that match TRBD2. After removal of 3 bases from V and 2 bases from J, the junction contained 4 bases not matched to a gene. There are 14 residues in the CDR3. The CDR3 sequence is CASSFSGVPYEQYF. The DNA for the CDR3 is TGTGCCAGCAGTTTCAGCGGGGTTCCCTACGAGCAGTACTTC.

This clonotype showed up just a few times. The rearrangement joins TRBV4-1 to TRBJ2-4; the D call may be TRBD1 or TRBD2 (6 bases each). V lost 3 bases to trimming and J lost 0 bases, with 18 bases between them. Germline loops: CDR1 MGHRA, CDR2 YSYEKL. The CDR3 runs 18 residues. CDR3: CASSQTSLQGLAKNIQYF. In DNA form, the CDR3 reads TGCGCCAGCAGCCAGACCAGTTTACAGGGACTAGCCAAAAACATTCAGTACTTC.

The chain joins TRBV18 to TRBJ1-5; D remains unclear. The CDR3 loop spans 15 amino acids. CDR1 is KGHSH and CDR2 is LQKENI in the germline V gene. Trimming removed 5 bases from V and 4 bases from J, with 15 bases in between. The CDR3: CASSSTQPPNQPQHF. In nucleotides, the CDR3 is TGTGCCAGCTCATCCACACAGCCACCGAATCAGCCCCAGCATTTT.

The table lists this clonotype with a few counts. The chain recombines TRBV7-9 with TRBJ2-7, with 10 bases aligning to TRBD1. This CDR3 is 13 amino acids long. Germline lookup yields CDR1 SEHNR and CDR2 FQNEAQ (reference sequence). The ends lost 5 bases at V and 4 bases at J; junction bases unmatched: 2. The CDR3 sequence: CASSRDRGYEQYV. The CDR3, as DNA: TGTGCCAGCAGCCGGGACAGGGGATACGAGCAGTACGTC.